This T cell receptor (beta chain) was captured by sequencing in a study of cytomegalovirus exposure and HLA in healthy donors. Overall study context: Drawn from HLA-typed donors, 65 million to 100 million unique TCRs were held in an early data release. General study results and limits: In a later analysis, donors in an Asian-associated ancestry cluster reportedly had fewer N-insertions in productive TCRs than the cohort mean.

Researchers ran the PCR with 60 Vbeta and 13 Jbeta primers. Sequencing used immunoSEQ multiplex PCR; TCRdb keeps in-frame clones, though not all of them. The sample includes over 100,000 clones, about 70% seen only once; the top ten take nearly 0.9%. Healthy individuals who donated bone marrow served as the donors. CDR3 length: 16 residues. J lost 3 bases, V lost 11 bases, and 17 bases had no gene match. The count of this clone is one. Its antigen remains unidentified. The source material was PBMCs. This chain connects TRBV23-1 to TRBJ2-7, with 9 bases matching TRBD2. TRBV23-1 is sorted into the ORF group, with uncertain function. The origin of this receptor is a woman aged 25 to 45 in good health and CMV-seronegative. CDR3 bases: TGCGCCCGCAAAGCTCTTGCGGGAGGGAAGAACTACGAGCAGTACTTC. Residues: CARKALAGGKNYEQYF.